What follows are 32 T cell receptor beta chains derived from one specimen sequenced in a study of cytomegalovirus exposure and HLA in healthy donors. This PCR relied on a set of 60 Vbeta primers and 13 Jbeta primers. Repertoires were generated with immunoSEQ multiplex PCR, while TCRdb's copy carries only in-frame clones and drops some. The repertoire holds more than 100,000 clones, roughly 70% seen once, with 4.1% in the top ten. The sequenced material came from PBMCs. These receptors came from a middle-aged woman in good health and CMV-seronegative.

The genes are TRBV5-3 and TRBJ2-1; 7 positions match TRBD2. TRBV5-3 is known as an ORF, though its function is uncertain. This CDR3 contains 14 residues. With 5 bases clipped from V and 2 bases from J, the junction kept 4 bases outside the gene matches. The CDR3 is CARRRTSPYNEQFF. As DNA, the CDR3 is TGTGCCAGAAGAAGGACTAGTCCCTACAATGAGCAGTTCTTC.

The chain recombines TRBV4-3 with TRBJ2-3, with 11 bases identical to TRBD2. Losses at the gene ends were 0 bases for V and 4 bases for J; bases not matched to a gene: 15. Germline values: CDR1 LGHNA, CDR2 YSLEER. This CDR3 spans 20 amino acids. The DNA of the CDR3 is TGCGCCAGCAGCCAAGAACCTAGCGGGAGGTACCGGACAGGTTCAGATACGCAGTATTTT. Protein product: CASSQEPSGRYRTGSDTQYF.

V is TRBV6-6 and J is TRBJ1-2, with D tentatively TRBD1 (5 bases). The CDR3 runs to 13 residues. V lost 0 bases to trimming and J lost 7 bases, with 9 bases between them. Germline values: CDR1 MNHNY, CDR2 SVGAGI (reference sequence). This CDR3 is CASSYSGGGGYTF. Written as DNA, the CDR3 is TGTGCCAGCAGTTACTCCGGGGGAGGTGGCTACACCTTC.

The CDR3 nucleotides are TGTGCCAGCAGCCCGAGGACTAGCGGGGGACACAATGAGCAGTTCTTC. It specifies CASSPRTSGGHNEQFF. The J gene is TRBJ2-1, the V gene TRBV4-2, with 13 bases fitting TRBD2. Per germline, CDR1 LGHNA and CDR2 YNFKEQ. The V and J ends lost 4 bases and 5 bases, in that order; junction bases with no gene match: 5. The CDR3 runs to 16 residues.

This chain links TRBV7-2 with TRBJ2-1, with D uncertain. CDR3 length equals 13 residues. V was trimmed by 0 bases and J by 9 bases, leaving 9 bases between them. From germline, CDR1 is SGHTA and CDR2 FQGNSA. CDR3 loop: CASSLARSTEQFF. The CDR3 coding sequence is TGTGCCAGCAGCTTAGCGCGAAGCACTGAGCAGTTCTTC.

In its sample, this clone was seen once. This chain uses TRBV6-4 with TRBJ1-5; 8 bases are shared with TRBD1. The trim removed 11 bases at V and 2 bases at J, leaving 11 bases unmatched. The CDR3 runs 15 residues. Germline V gene lookup returns CDR1 MRHNA and CDR2 SNTAGT. The CDR3 region is CALQSRGRGNQPQHF. Written as DNA, the CDR3 is TGTGCCTTACAGTCCAGGGGGCGAGGCAATCAGCCCCAGCATTTT.

The chain has TRBV27 and TRBJ2-1; D is ambiguous. CDR3 length equals 12 residues. Germline CDR1 and CDR2: MNHEY and SMNVEV (reference sequence). V was cut by 5 bases and J by 5 bases, with 7 bases left in between. CDR3 nucleotide sequence: TGTGCCAGCAGTGGCACCAACAATGAGCAGTTCTTC. Residues: CASSGTNNEQFF.

V usage is TRBV5-1 and J usage is TRBJ1-3; weak D call: TRBD1 (5 bases). The CDR3 is made up of 16 amino acids. Looked up from germline, CDR1 is SGHRS and CDR2 is YFSETQ. V shed 1 base and J shed 0 bases, with 11 bases lying between them. The CDR3 spells CASSLSRQPSGNTIYF. The CDR3, as DNA: TGCGCCAGCAGCTTGTCCAGACAGCCCTCTGGAAACACCATATATTTT.

The rearrangement joins TRBV27 to TRBJ2-1, with 7 nucleotides matching TRBD1. CDR1 is MNHEY and CDR2 is SMNVEV in the germline V gene (reference sequence). CDR3 size: 15 residues. V lost 8 bases and J lost 2; bases outside the gene matches: 9. The CDR3 reads CASYRSGQTYNEQFF. DNA of the CDR3: TGTGCCAGCTATCGCTCGGGACAGACCTACAATGAGCAGTTCTTC.

This chain joins TRBV28 and TRBJ2-7; possibly TRBD1 for D (6 bases). The CDR3 loop spans 14 amino acids. Trimming left V 6 bases short and J 3 bases short, with 15 bases between. Germline CDR1 and CDR2: MDHEN and SYDVKM. CDR3 sequence (DNA): TGTGCCAGCAGGGCCCCAGGGGAGTACTACGAGCAGTACTTC. It translates to CASRAPGEYYEQYF.

The chain uses TRBV5-5 and TRBJ2-1, with 14 bases identical to TRBD2. The germline CDR1 and CDR2 sequences are SGHKS and YYEKEE (reference sequence). Germline trimming cut 4 bases from V and 8 bases from J; bases unmatched to any gene: 11. The CDR3 totals 17 residues. The CDR3 reads CASSPGIGLAGGHEQFF. CDR3 coding DNA: TGTGCCAGCAGCCCCGGGATCGGACTAGCGGGGGGTCATGAGCAGTTCTTC.

The CDR3 reads CASSARDWDLAGTQYF. The CDR3 nucleotides are TGTGCCAGCAGTGCCCGGGACTGGGACCTTGCTGGGACCCAGTACTTC. This chain joins TRBV27 and TRBJ2-5, with D possibly TRBD2 on 6 matching bases. The CDR3 has 16 residues. V shed 5 bases and J shed 7 bases, with 23 bases lying between them. CDR1 is MNHEY, CDR2 SMNVEV, per germline (reference sequence).

In this sample, this clone turned up once. The rearrangement joins TRBV6-5 to TRBJ2-5; 12 bases line up with TRBD2. Germline V CDR1 and CDR2: MNHEY, SVGAGI. This CDR3 is built from 15 residues. V was pared by 5 bases and J by 2 bases, with 3 bases of the junction left unmatched. CDR3 DNA: TGTGCCAGCAGTATCGGACTAGCGGGGCAAGAGACCCAGTACTTC. It yields the protein CASSIGLAGQETQYF.

The chain has TRBV28 and TRBJ2-1; 9 bases are shared with TRBD2. V was pared by 8 bases and J by 6 bases, with 8 bases of the junction left unmatched. The germline V gene encodes CDR1 MDHEN and CDR2 SYDVKM. CDR3 length: 14 residues. The CDR3 protein is CASLAGKVANEQFF. The CDR3 nucleotides read TGTGCCAGCCTAGCGGGAAAGGTGGCCAATGAGCAGTTCTTC.

The chain uses TRBV2 and TRBJ1-5, with 8 nucleotides matching TRBD1. J lost 3 bases, V lost 2 bases, and 6 bases had no gene match. The CDR3 totals 16 residues. Germline values: CDR1 SNHLY, CDR2 FYNNEI. CDR3 in amino acids: CASSEQGADLNQPQHF. CDR3 nucleotides: TGTGCCAGCAGTGAACAGGGGGCCGACCTCAATCAGCCCCAGCATTTT. The variable domain in full, with the rest retrieved from reference TRBV2 and TRBJ1-5, is EPEVTQTPSHQVTQMGQEVILRCVPISNHLYFYWYRQILGQKVEFLVSFYNNEISEKSEIFDDQFSVERPDGSNFTLKIRSTKLEDSAMYFCASSEQGADLNQPQHFGDGTRLSIL.

This clone has more than one count but fewer than ten. The chain joins TRBV11-3 to TRBJ1-3, with unresolved D. V lost 8 bases and J 0 bases, leaving 14 bases between the germline ends. The CDR3 sequence is 15 residues long. Germline CDR1 SGHNT, CDR2 YENEEA. CDR3 in DNA: TGTGCCAGCTTCGACCGTACTAGCTCTGGAAACACCATATATTTT. Translation gives CASFDRTSSGNTIYF.

The chain recombines TRBV9 with TRBJ2-1; D might be TRBD2 (5 bases). V was trimmed by 3 bases and J by 2 bases, leaving 12 bases between them. Germline CDR1 reads SGDLS; CDR2 reads YYNGEE. This CDR3 has 15 residues. CDR3 sequence: CASSGALGAYNEQFF. CDR3 DNA: TGTGCCAGCAGCGGGGCCCTGGGAGCCTACAATGAGCAGTTCTTC.

The CDR3 loop is CATSREDRLYGYTF. CDR3 sequence (DNA): TGTGCCACCAGCAGAGAGGACAGGCTCTATGGCTACACCTTC. This chain uses TRBV15 with TRBJ1-2; TRBD1 agrees at 7 bases. CDR3 length: 14 amino acids. The V gene end was trimmed by 0 bases and the J gene end by 4 bases; junction bases not matched to a gene: 2. The germline V gene has CDR1 LNHNV and CDR2 YYDKDF (reference sequence).

The genes are TRBV28 and TRBJ2-1; TRBD1 might be the D (6 bases). The ends were cut back, 3 bases at V and 4 bases at J, with 16 bases in the middle. The length of the CDR3 is 16 residues. The germline V gene encodes CDR1 MDHEN and CDR2 SYDVKM. For the CDR3, the DNA is TGTGCCAGCAGTTTTCGGGGTGGACAGATTTACAATGAGCAGTTCTTC. This encodes CASSFRGGQIYNEQFF. Full variable domain (rest looked up from reference TRBV28 and TRBJ2-1): DVKVTQSSRYLVKRTGEKVFLECVQDMDHENMFWYRQDPGLGLRLIYFSYDVKMKEKGDIPEGYSVSREKKERFSLILESASTNQTSMYLCASSFRGGQIYNEQFFGPGTRLTVL.

V and J are TRBV18 and TRBJ1-2, with 8 bases identical to TRBD1. Germline V gives CDR1 KGHSH, CDR2 LQKENI. V trimming: 0 bases; J trimming: 2 bases; junction bases outside the gene matches: 2. The CDR3 is 15 amino acids. CDR3 protein: CASSPPYRGNYGYTF. The CDR3 DNA reads TGTGCCAGCTCACCACCCTACAGGGGGAACTATGGCTACACCTTC.

The chain carries TRBV5-1 and TRBJ2-2; perhaps TRBD2 as D (6 bases). The germline V and J ends were trimmed by 6 bases and 0 bases, with 9 bases remaining between them. CDR1 is SGHRS and CDR2 is YFSETQ in the germline V gene. The CDR3 totals 14 residues. The CDR3 DNA sequence: TGCGCCAGCAAGGGCGGGGCGAACACCGGGGAGCTGTTTTTT. Protein: CASKGGANTGELFF.

This chain connects TRBV2 to TRBJ2-3, with 12 bases identical to TRBD2. The junction had 4 bases not matched to a gene; V was cut back by 8 bases and J by 1 base. CDR1 is SNHLY, CDR2 FYNNEI, per germline. The CDR3 contains 15 residues. The CDR3 bases are TGTGCCAGCCTACGACTAGCGGGGGGCACAGATACGCAGTATTTT. Protein product: CASLRLAGGTDTQYF.

This chain connects TRBV27 to TRBJ1-6; TRBD1 matches at 7 bases. V shed 5 bases, J shed 8 bases, and the junction held 6 bases outside the gene matches. The CDR3 consists of 14 residues. The V gene's germline CDR1 is MNHEY and CDR2 SMNVEV (reference sequence). The CDR3 DNA follows: TGTGCCAGCAGTCAACACAGGGGTGATTCACCCCTCCACTTT. It is translated as CASSQHRGDSPLHF.

A single count supports this clone. The chain uses TRBV2 and TRBJ2-5; 7 bases agree with TRBD1. The J call may not be correct, given that the DNA end is closer to TRBJ2-7. CDR1 is SNHLY, CDR2 FYNNEI, per germline. CDR3 length equals 13 residues. The CDR3 reads CASSGTGVYEQYF. The CDR3 bases are TGTGCCAGCAGTGGTACAGGGGTCTACGAGCAGTACTTC.

The J gene is TRBJ1-1, the V gene TRBV4-3; 8 bases fit TRBD1. Unmatched junction bases numbered 6, after V lost 8 bases and J lost 4 bases. Germline CDR1 and CDR2: LGHNA and YSLEER. The CDR3 contains 13 residues. The CDR3 nucleotides read TGCGCCAGCCCGGACAGGGTTATCACTGAAGCTTTCTTT. This sequence encodes CASPDRVITEAFF.

The rearrangement joins TRBV29-1 to TRBJ2-6; D possibly corresponds to TRBD1 (6 bases). The CDR3 covers 16 residues. Germline V gene data show CDR1 as SQVTM and CDR2 as ANQGSEA. V was cut by 4 bases and J by 0 bases, with 13 bases left in between. The CDR3 loop reads CSVGTGMNSGANVLTF. In DNA form, the CDR3 reads TGCAGCGTTGGAACAGGGATGAACTCTGGGGCCAACGTCCTGACTTTC. Supplemented by reference TRBV29-1 and TRBJ2-6, the full variable domain reads SAVISQKPSRDICQRGTSLTIQCQVDSQVTMMFWYRQQPGQSLTLIATANQGSEATYESGFVIDKFPISRPNLTFSTLTVSNMSPEDSSIYLCSVGTGMNSGANVLTFGAGSRLTVL.

J is TRBJ1-3 and V is TRBV28; D uncertain. Germline assignment: CDR1 MDHEN and CDR2 SYDVKM. Trimming removed 2 bases at V and 0 bases at J, with 8 bases between. The CDR3 has 15 amino acids. The CDR3 loop is CASSLVAISGNTIYF. CDR3 nucleotides: TGTGCCAGCAGTTTAGTAGCCATCTCTGGAAACACCATATATTTT.

The rearrangement uses TRBV21-1 and TRBJ2-2; the table gives TRBD2 as D, unverified against the DNA. TRBV21-1 is annotated as a pseudogene. The CDR3 runs to 15 residues. In nucleotides, the CDR3 is TGTGCCAGCAGCAAAGCGGGGACTGCCACCGGGGAGCTGTTTTTT. This gives the protein CASSKAGTATGELFF.

The rearrangement uses TRBV19 and TRBJ2-2; D possibly corresponds to TRBD2 (7 bases). The germline gives CDR1 LNHDA, CDR2 SQIVND (reference sequence). CDR3 length: 19 residues. V lost 1 base and J 1 base, leaving 19 bases between the germline ends. This CDR3 reads CASSIARGGQHLNTGELFF. The CDR3 nucleotides read TGTGCCAGTAGTATAGCTCGCGGGGGCCAACACTTGAACACCGGGGAGCTGTTTTTT.

V usage is TRBV5-1 and J usage is TRBJ2-1; TRBD1 aligns across 7 bases. V lost 0 bases to trimming and J lost 9 bases; unmatched junction nucleotides: 9. The germline CDR1 and CDR2 sequences are SGHRS and YFSETQ. CDR3 length: 15 amino acids. Written as DNA, the CDR3 is TGCGCCAGCAGCTTGGGGGACAGCGTGTGGGGTGAGCAGTTCTTC. This gives the protein CASSLGDSVWGEQFF.

The genes are TRBV9 and TRBJ1-6; 10 bases map to TRBD1. Trimming removed 4 bases from V and 6 bases from J; junction bases left unmatched: 4. Germline loops: CDR1 SGDLS, CDR2 YYNGEE. The CDR3 contains 15 residues. CDR3 in amino acids: CASSPRDRGNSPLHF. CDR3 coding DNA: TGTGCCAGCAGCCCCCGGGACAGGGGTAATTCACCCCTCCACTTT.

V gene TRBV7-2 combines with J gene TRBJ2-5; weak D call: TRBD1 (6 bases). V gave up 5 bases and J gave up 4 bases, with 11 bases separating them. The CDR3 is made up of 13 amino acids. Germline V lookup: CDR1 SGHTA, CDR2 FQGNSA. CDR3 sequence reads: CASSPDSIETQYF. DNA for the CDR3: TGTGCCAGCAGCCCGGACAGTATAGAGACCCAGTACTTC.